Presented here are 16 T cell receptor beta chains from one specimen sequenced in a study of a mutant IDH1 vaccine in newly diagnosed glioma. The repertoire was sequenced with immunoSEQ multiplex PCR; TCRdb's copy has only in-frame clones and lacks some. In the table there are approximately 54,000 clones, roughly 80% of which are singletons. Time point defined: baseline, week 1 (first vaccination visit). Regarding treatment: pre-vaccination baseline after standard-of-care therapy. Sequenced material: PBMCs, taken from a glioma patient treated with radiotherapy, temozolomide or both. Every receptor here comes from a young man with glioma.

The chain employs TRBV27 and TRBJ1-1; 9 bases are shared with TRBD1. The junction had 7 bases not matched to a gene; V was cut back by 3 bases and J by 11 bases. Per germline, CDR1 MNHEY and CDR2 SMNVEV (reference sequence). The length of the CDR3 is 13 residues. Written as DNA, the CDR3 is TGTGCCAGCAGTTTGACAGGGGGAATGGATGCTTTCTTT. Its translation: CASSLTGGMDAFF.

The chain joins TRBV2 to TRBJ2-7; D is perhaps TRBD1 (5 bases). Trimming removed 9 bases at V and 5 bases at J, with 20 bases between. The CDR3 contains 14 residues. CDR1 SNHLY and CDR2 FYNNEI come from the germline V gene. The CDR3: CASLSPAGKNEQYF. The CDR3 nucleotides read TGTGCCAGTCTTTCCCCGGCAGGGAAGAACGAGCAGTACTTC.

This rearrangement joins TRBV6-5 to TRBJ2-7; 7 bases align to TRBD2. Germline V gene sequence: CDR1 MNHEY, CDR2 SVGAGI. V gave up 6 bases and J gave up 3 bases; unmatched junction bases: 2. The CDR3 is 12 amino acids. The CDR3 nucleotides read TGTGCCAGCAGGGGGGGGAACTACGAGCAGTACTTC. Amino acid sequence: CASRGGNYEQYF.

The chain is built from TRBV29-1 and TRBJ1-2; D gene ambiguous. Germline values: CDR1 SQVTM, CDR2 ANQGSEA. V was clipped by 0 bases and J by 9 bases, with 8 bases between them. The CDR3 runs to 11 residues. The CDR3 coding sequence is TGCAGCGTTGAAGATCCGGGAAGCTACACCTTC. This gives the protein CSVEDPGSYTF.

The gene calls are TRBV19 and TRBJ1-1; 8 bases fit TRBD1. The trim removed 5 bases at V and 5 bases at J, leaving 4 bases unmatched. Germline V gene sequence: CDR1 LNHDA, CDR2 SQIVND (reference sequence). There are 13 residues in the CDR3. CDR3 amino acids: CASSPDRGTEAFF. The CDR3 DNA reads as TGTGCCAGTAGTCCCGACAGGGGTACTGAAGCTTTCTTT.

This clone was seen once. The chain is built from TRBV19 and TRBJ2-1; possible D gene TRBD2, 6 bases. Deletions cut 3 bases from V and 10 bases from J, with 16 bases between. This CDR3 has 14 amino acids. CDR1 is LNHDA and CDR2 is SQIVND in the germline V gene (reference sequence). The CDR3 DNA is TGTGCCAGTAGTATCACACCCGCCGGGAGCGAGCAGTTCTTC. The encoded protein is CASSITPAGSEQFF.

There are many counts of this clone. The chain recombines TRBV27 with TRBJ1-1; D uncertain. CDR1 MNHEY and CDR2 SMNVEV come from the germline V gene (reference sequence). The length of the CDR3 is 14 residues. V gave up 6 bases and J gave up 4 bases, with 15 bases separating them. The CDR3 sequence: CASSREGGITEAFF. CDR3 coding DNA: TGTGCCAGCAGCCGTGAAGGCGGGATCACTGAAGCTTTCTTT.

The V gene is TRBV1, the J gene TRBJ1-1; the tabulated D call, TRBD1, remains unverified against the DNA. TRBV1 corresponds to a pseudogene. This CDR3 is 14 amino acids long. CDR3 DNA: TGCACCAGCAGCCATCATGACAGGGGCACTGAAGCTTTCTTT. Protein product: CTSSHHDRGTEAFF.

This clone was detected a few times. The chain couples TRBV7-2 to TRBJ1-1; D might be TRBD1 (5 bases). Per the germline V gene, CDR1 is SGHTA and CDR2 is FQGNSA. Trimming pared 7 bases from V and 9 bases from J, leaving 18 bases between. This CDR3 contains 13 residues. CDR3 protein: CASKVGDTRKAFF. The CDR3 DNA reads TGTGCCAGCAAGGTAGGGGATACCCGGAAAGCTTTCTTT. Supplemented by reference TRBV7-2 and TRBJ1-1, the full variable domain reads GAGVSQSPSNKVTEKGKDVELRCDPISGHTALYWYRQSLGQGLEFLIYFQGNSAPDKSGLPSDRFSAERTGGSVSTLTIQRTQQEDSAVYLCASKVGDTRKAFFGQGTRLTVV.

The chain carries TRBV29-1 and TRBJ2-5; 10 positions agree with TRBD2. Germline trimming cut 4 bases from V and 2 bases from J; bases unmatched to any gene: 7. CDR1 is SQVTM and CDR2 is ANQGSEA in the germline V gene. The CDR3 length is 15 residues. This CDR3 is CSVGLAGVYQETQYF. CDR3 nucleotide sequence: TGCAGCGTTGGCCTAGCGGGAGTATATCAAGAGACCCAGTACTTC.

This clone came up a few times. The chain recombines TRBV19 with TRBJ1-2; tentatively, D is TRBD1 (5 bases). Trimming cost V 5 bases and J 8 bases, with 15 bases left between them. The CDR3 has 13 amino acids. Germline V gives CDR1 LNHDA, CDR2 SQIVND (reference sequence). The CDR3 here is CASSSLRDSGYTF. CDR3 nucleotides: TGTGCCAGTAGTTCGCTCAGGGATAGCGGCTACACCTTC.

The gene calls are TRBV6-5 and TRBJ1-1, with 11 bases lining up with TRBD1. This CDR3 has 16 residues. Losses at the gene ends were 0 bases for V and 2 bases for J; bases not matched to a gene: 2. Germline V lookup: CDR1 MNHEY, CDR2 SVGAGI. CDR3 nucleotide sequence: TGTGCCAGCAGTTACTCGCGGACAGGGGGCAACACTGAAGCTTTCTTT. The encoded protein is CASSYSRTGGNTEAFF.

This chain joins TRBV30 and TRBJ2-7, with D perhaps TRBD2 (5 bases). Trimming took 6 bases from V and 5 from J, leaving 14 bases between them. The CDR3 loop spans 12 amino acids. Looked up from germline, CDR1 is GTSNPN and CDR2 is SVGIG (reference sequence). The CDR3: CACPGRLDEQYF. The CDR3 bases are TGTGCCTGCCCGGGGAGACTTGACGAGCAGTACTTC.

This chain connects TRBV11-2 to TRBJ1-1; tentatively, D is TRBD1 (6 bases). With 3 bases removed from V and 5 bases from J, the gap between germline ends came to 19 bases. The CDR3 sequence is 16 residues long. The germline V gene encodes CDR1 SGHAT and CDR2 FQNNGV. The CDR3 region has the DNA TGTGCCAGCAGCTTCGCCGCGGGGGCCGGGACGACTGAAGCTTTCTTT. Its translation is CASSFAAGAGTTEAFF.

The rearrangement links TRBV4-3 to TRBJ1-2; D not resolved. The CDR3 loop spans 15 amino acids. The V end lost 0 bases, the J end lost 4 bases, and 12 bases lay between the germline ends. Germline assignment: CDR1 LGHNA and CDR2 YSLEER. The CDR3: CASSQEEVDFYGYTF. The CDR3 DNA sequence: TGCGCCAGCAGCCAAGAAGAGGTAGACTTCTATGGCTACACCTTC.

The chain joins TRBV30 to TRBJ2-3, with TRBD2 identical over 7 bases. This CDR3 is 15 amino acids long. Germline assignment: CDR1 GTSNPN and CDR2 SVGIG (reference sequence). J lost 2 bases, V lost 3 bases, and 8 bases had no gene match. CDR3 DNA sequence: TGTGCCTGGAGCCGCTGGCGGGAGTTCACAGATACGCAGTATTTT. Encoded protein: CAWSRWREFTDTQYF.